The TCR beta chain under discussion was sequenced for a study of technical replicates of blood from several donors. The CDR3 sequence is 13 residues long. The V end lost 7 bases, the J end lost 5 bases, and 11 bases lay between the germline ends. CDR1 is MNHEY and CDR2 is SVGAGI in the germline V gene. Assay used: immunoSEQ multiplex PCR; TCRdb lists only in-frame clones, some missing. This sample carries some 94,000 clones, about 95% of them seen once, and the ten largest clones take around 0.33%. The chain combines TRBV6-5 with TRBJ1-4, with D unresolved. Sequenced input: T cells isolated from PBMCs. The origin of this receptor is a human donor in good health. The CDR3 loop reads CASTGRLNEKLFF. In nucleotides, the CDR3 is TGTGCCAGCACCGGCAGGCTAAATGAAAAACTGTTTTTT.